Shown below are 13 T cell receptor beta chains from a single sample sequenced in a study of blood T cell repertoires in COVID-19. Clones were sequenced by immunoSEQ multiplex PCR, and TCRdb holds only the in-frame ones, with some missing. This sample has roughly 340,000 clones; about 88% occur once, and the top ten carry 6% to 8.5%. The source material was peripheral blood. Receptor source: a woman aged 70-85 years with COVID-19, enrolled during active disease.

This sequence joins TRBV5-6 and TRBJ2-2; TRBD1 is a possible D gene (6 bases). This CDR3 region has 15 residues. Trimming took 1 base from V and 4 from J, leaving 11 bases between them. CDR1 is SGHDT and CDR2 is YYEEEE in the germline V gene. In DNA form, the CDR3 reads TGTGCCAGCAGCTTGCCAGGGGCGGGCACCGGGGAGCTGTTTTTT. Residues: CASSLPGAGTGELFF.

J is TRBJ1-2 and V is TRBV7-8, with D possibly being TRBD1 (6 bases). V lost 7 bases and J 3 bases, leaving 15 bases between the germline ends. The germline CDR1 and CDR2 sequences are SGHVS and FQNEAQ. The CDR3 is 14 residues long. CDR3: CASTDTGGDYGYTF. DNA of the CDR3: TGTGCCAGCACCGACACGGGGGGCGACTATGGCTACACCTTC.

V and J are TRBV18 and TRBJ2-1, with 12 bases that match TRBD1. The trim removed 6 bases at V and 9 bases at J, leaving 9 bases unmatched. The germline CDR1 and CDR2 sequences are KGHSH and LQKENI. The CDR3 is 15 amino acids. CDR3 in DNA: TGTGCCAGCTCGCCGGGACAGGGGGCGCGATCTGAGCAGTTCTTC. Its protein product is CASSPGQGARSEQFF.

The genes are TRBV7-2 and TRBJ1-5, with TRBD1 matching 7 bases. CDR3 length: 13 amino acids. Germline CDR1 and CDR2: SGHTA and FQGNSA. V was clipped by 5 bases and J by 8 bases; unmatched bases: 6. The CDR3 DNA is TGTGCCAGCAGCCAGGGGGACAGCAAGCCCCAGCATTTT. It encodes CASSQGDSKPQHF.

This rearrangement joins TRBV6-5 to TRBJ2-3; 7 nucleotides align to TRBD1. CDR3 length: 15 amino acids. With 4 bases clipped from V and 1 base from J, the junction kept 5 bases outside the gene matches. Germline assignment: CDR1 MNHEY and CDR2 SVGAGI. CDR3 bases: TGTGCCAGCAGTTCTCGGGACAGCCGCACAGATACGCAGTATTTT. Its protein product is CASSSRDSRTDTQYF.

A note on this clone: Other DNA variants within this sample encode the same CDR3. The rearrangement joins TRBV7-2 to TRBJ1-4; 7 nucleotides align to TRBD1. V lost 4 bases and J lost 8; bases outside the gene matches: 7. Germline V gene sequence: CDR1 SGHTA, CDR2 FQGNSA. The CDR3 extends over 14 amino acids. Here the CDR3 DNA reads TGTGCCAGCAGCTATACAGGGGTGGGGGAAAAACTGTTTTTT. This gives the protein CASSYTGVGEKLFF. The complete variable domain, with remaining parts taken from reference TRBV7-2 and TRBJ1-4, reads GAGVSQSPSNKVTEKGKDVELRCDPISGHTALYWYRQSLGQGLEFLIYFQGNSAPDKSGLPSDRFSAERTGGSVSTLTIQRTQQEDSAVYLCASSYTGVGEKLFFGSGTQLSVL.

V usage is TRBV18 and J usage is TRBJ1-1; D gene unclear. This CDR3 comprises 15 residues. Germline V gives CDR1 KGHSH, CDR2 LQKENI. V was pared by 3 bases and J by 1 base, with 12 bases between. The CDR3 loop reads CASSPPSRSNTEAFF. The CDR3 nucleotides read TGTGCCAGCTCACCCCCGTCCCGGTCGAACACTGAAGCTTTCTTT.

J is TRBJ2-5 and V is TRBV2, with TRBD1 as a possible D gene (5 bases). Trimming took 5 bases from V and 4 from J, leaving 17 bases between them. Germline CDR1 reads SNHLY; CDR2 reads FYNNEI. The CDR3 contains 15 residues. DNA of the CDR3: TGTGCCAGCAGTCCACAGGTTACCCTAATAGAGACCCAGTACTTC. Translation: CASSPQVTLIETQYF.

This clone has just one count. V is TRBV5-6 and J is TRBJ2-7; perhaps TRBD2 as D (5 bases). Trimming removed 1 base from V and 7 bases from J, with 9 bases in between. CDR3 size: 12 residues. The germline V gene has CDR1 SGHDT and CDR2 YYEEEE. CDR3 sequence (DNA): TGTGCCAGCAGCTTGTTTGGCGGGGAGCAGTACTTC. This sequence encodes CASSLFGGEQYF.

The V call is TRBV15, the J call TRBJ1-4; 7 nucleotides line up with TRBD1. CDR3 size: 15 residues. The germline V gene has CDR1 LNHNV and CDR2 YYDKDF (reference sequence). V gave up 3 bases and J gave up 2 bases; unmatched junction bases: 3. DNA for the CDR3: TGTGCCACCAGCAGCTCACAGGGGACTAATGAAAAACTGTTTTTT. Residues: CATSSSQGTNEKLFF.

The chain joins TRBV5-1 to TRBJ2-2, with D tentatively TRBD2 (6 bases). The germline CDR1 and CDR2 sequences are SGHRS and YFSETQ. The CDR3 consists of 15 residues. The V end lost 3 bases, the J end lost 0 bases, and 9 bases lay between the germline ends. The CDR3 bases are TGCGCCAGCAGCTCCCCGGGGGCGAACACCGGGGAGCTGTTTTTT. Amino acids: CASSSPGANTGELFF.

V gene TRBV7-8 combines with J gene TRBJ1-1, with TRBD1 as a possible D gene (5 bases). Germline V gene lookup returns CDR1 SGHVS and CDR2 FQNEAQ. The CDR3 is made up of 13 amino acids. The germline V and J ends were trimmed by 7 bases and 5 bases, with 14 bases remaining between them. The CDR3 region has the DNA TGTGCCAGCAACATGGACATCACTACTGAAGCTTTCTTT. It codes for CASNMDITTEAFF.

The V and J genes are TRBV30 and TRBJ2-1; 8 bases are shared with TRBD2. Per the germline V gene, CDR1 is GTSNPN and CDR2 is SVGIG (reference sequence). V lost 4 bases, J lost 2 bases, and 10 bases stayed unmatched. The CDR3 is 16 residues long. For the CDR3, the DNA is TGTGCCTGGATGTCCAGCGGGGGAGAGACCTACAATGAGCAGTTCTTC. As protein: CAWMSSGGETYNEQFF.